This T cell receptor beta chain was recorded in a study of T cells in Graves' hyperthyroidism and ophthalmopathy. There are many counts of this clonotype. The antigen remains undetermined. Authors of the study amplified TCR beta CDR3 regions from RNA transcripts. Carried out on the TCR CDR3, a first-round RT-PCR used the HTBI primer set. TCRdb re-called the multiplex PCR reads with MiXCR, one entry per CDR3 protein. The sample includes 500,000 or so distinct CDR3 sequences, about 15% seen only once; the top ten take about 31%. V lost 10 bases and J lost 6, with 14 bases in between. The CDR3 has 12 amino acids. CDR1 and CDR2 from the germline V gene are SNHLY and FYNNEI. The study, taken as a whole, reports: The model made its ophthalmopathy prediction, and onset followed a median around 6.5 months later.

The J gene is TRBJ2-3, the V gene TRBV2; D is undetermined. Sequenced: blood. This receptor was taken from a woman aged 25 to 39 with Graves' ophthalmopathy. CDR3 protein: CATQSLGDTQYF. The CDR3 DNA follows: TGTGCCACCCAAAGTTTAGGGGATACGCAGTATTTT.